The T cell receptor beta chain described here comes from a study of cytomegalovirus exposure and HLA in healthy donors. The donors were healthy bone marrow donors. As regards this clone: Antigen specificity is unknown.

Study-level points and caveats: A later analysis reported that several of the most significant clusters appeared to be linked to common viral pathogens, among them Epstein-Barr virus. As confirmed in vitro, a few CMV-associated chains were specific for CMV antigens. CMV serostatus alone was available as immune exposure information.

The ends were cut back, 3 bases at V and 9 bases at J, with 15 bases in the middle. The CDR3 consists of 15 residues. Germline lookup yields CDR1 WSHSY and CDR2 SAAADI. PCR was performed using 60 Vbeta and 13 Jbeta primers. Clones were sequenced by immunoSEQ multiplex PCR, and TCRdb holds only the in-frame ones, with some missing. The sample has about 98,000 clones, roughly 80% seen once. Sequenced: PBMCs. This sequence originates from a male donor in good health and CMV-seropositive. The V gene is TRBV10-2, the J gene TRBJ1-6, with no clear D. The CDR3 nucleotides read TGCGCCAGCAGTGAAGTGCTTCTCGGTCGTTCACCCCTCCACTTT. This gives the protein CASSEVLLGRSPLHF.